The entry below gives a single T cell receptor (beta chain) sequence along with its context. Its antigen is unidentified. The data originate from a study of cytomegalovirus exposure and HLA in healthy donors. The overall study: The study placed roughly four fifths of its approximately 430 genotyped donors in the Caucasian-associated ancestry cluster.

Notes on the study in general: Through in vitro validation, three CMV-associated chains were shown to be specific for CMV antigens.

As for the donors, each was a healthy bone marrow donor. 60 Vbeta and 13 Jbeta primers were used in PCR. Profiling relied on immunoSEQ multiplex PCR, and the TCRdb table lists in-frame clones only, not all of them. The sample holds around 75,000 clones. The sequenced sample was PBMCs. The sequence derives from a woman aged 60-70 years in good health and CMV-seronegative.

This CDR3 is CASSSSGRGGGEQYF. DNA for the CDR3: TGTGCCAGCAGCTCCAGTGGGAGGGGGGGCGGCGAGCAGTACTTC. The V gene is TRBV7-9, the J gene TRBJ2-7; D may be TRBD2 (7 bases). With 4 bases removed from V and 6 bases from J, the gap between germline ends came to 19 bases. Germline lookup yields CDR1 SEHNR and CDR2 FQNEAQ (reference sequence). This CDR3 is built from 15 residues.